One T cell receptor beta chain is described in this entry. The data originate from a study of T cell changes during pregnancy in multiple sclerosis. Clones were sequenced by immunoSEQ multiplex PCR, and TCRdb holds only the in-frame ones, with some missing. Of approximately 130,000 clones in the sample, roughly 97% were seen once. The germline CDR1 and CDR2 sequences are SNHLY and FYNNEI. V lost 5 bases and J 2 bases, leaving 10 bases between the germline ends. This CDR3 is built from 13 residues. This receptor was obtained from a female donor with multiple sclerosis, enrolled in a pregnancy study. The gene calls are TRBV2 and TRBJ2-7; tentatively, D is TRBD2 (6 bases). The sample here was peripheral blood, taken after pregnancy. The CDR3 DNA reads TGTGCCAGCAGTAACGCGGGACCCTACGAGCAGTACTTC. This codes for CASSNAGPYEQYF.